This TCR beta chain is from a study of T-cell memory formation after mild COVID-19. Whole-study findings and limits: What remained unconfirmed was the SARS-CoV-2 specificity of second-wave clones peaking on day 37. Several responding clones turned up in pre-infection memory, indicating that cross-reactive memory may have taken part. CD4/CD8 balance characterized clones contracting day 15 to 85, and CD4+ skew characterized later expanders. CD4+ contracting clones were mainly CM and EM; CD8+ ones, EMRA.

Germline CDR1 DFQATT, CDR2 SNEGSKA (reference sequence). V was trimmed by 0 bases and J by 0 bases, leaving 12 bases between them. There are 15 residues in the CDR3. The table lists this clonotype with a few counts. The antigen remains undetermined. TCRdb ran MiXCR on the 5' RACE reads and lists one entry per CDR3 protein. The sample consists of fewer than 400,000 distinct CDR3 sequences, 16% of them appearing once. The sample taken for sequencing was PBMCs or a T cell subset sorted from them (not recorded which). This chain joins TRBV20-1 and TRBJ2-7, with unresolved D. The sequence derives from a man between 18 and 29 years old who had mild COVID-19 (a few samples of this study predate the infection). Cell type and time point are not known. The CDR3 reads CSARDYRGSSYEQYF. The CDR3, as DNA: TGCAGTGCTAGAGATTACCGCGGCAGCTCCTACGAGCAGTACTTC.